This TCR beta chain was identified during a study of blood T cells in healthy people across ages. A second PCR of roughly 6 to 12 cycles used a sample-barcoded 5' primer and a J-beta primer mix. MiXCR, run by TCRdb on the 5' RACE reads, gives a single entry per CDR3 protein. The top ten clones hold approximately 40% of a sample with around 690,000 distinct CDR3 sequences, around 54% of them seen once. There are 16 residues in the CDR3. The germline V and J ends were trimmed by 0 bases and 9 bases, with 18 bases remaining between them. The germline CDR1 and CDR2 sequences are SGHAT and FQNNGV. Sample: blood. The chain is built from TRBV11-2 and TRBJ2-1; D not resolved. This TCR came from a man aged 55 to 69 in good health. CDR3 sequence (DNA): TGTGCCAGCAGCTTAGATGAGGTCCCGAGTTTGGTTGAGCAGTTCTTC. Protein: CASSLDEVPSLVEQFF.